A selection of T cell receptor beta chains follows, all from one sample in a study of blood T cells in healthy people across ages. TCRdb re-called the 5' RACE reads with MiXCR, one entry per CDR3 protein. The sample consists of approximately 760,000 distinct CDR3 sequences, around 25% of them appearing once. These data were likewise used in another study, on T cells of mothers and their children.

The sample taken for sequencing was blood. The receptors originated from a boy younger than 18 in good health. Each CDR3 is given with its conserved first and last residue. A D gene is named only where the DNA matches it firmly. Size is stated for part of the rows, as once, few or many counts, or as a class when the clone is expanded.

v_gene	abundance	d_gene	j_gene	CDR3nt	CDR3aa
TRBV29-1	NA	NA	TRBJ2-7	TGCAGCGTTGACTTAGGTGGGGAAGTCGAGCAGTACTTC	CSVDLGGEVEQYF
TRBV5-6	NA	NA	TRBJ2-7	TGTGCCAGCAGCTTATTGGACGGGCTAGGACAGTACTTC	CASSLLDGLGQYF
TRBV20-1	NA	TRBD2	TRBJ2-1	TGCAGTGCTAGCTTGACTAGCGAAGATGAGCAGTTCTTC	CSASLTSEDEQFF
TRBV10-3	NA	NA	TRBJ2-7	TGTGCCAGCACTAGCTCGGTCCTTGCACGGCAGTACTTC	CASTSSVLARQYF
TRBV12-3/TRBV12-4	NA	TRBD1	TRBJ1-3	TGTGCCAGCAGTTTACGACAGGGGGCAAGTGGAAACACCATATATTTT	CASSLRQGASGNTIYF
TRBV12-3/TRBV12-4	NA	NA	TRBJ2-5	TGTGCCAGCAGGGCACGGGACGGGGAGTTTGCGACCCAGTACTTC	CASRARDGEFATQYF
TRBV10-3	NA	NA	TRBJ1-1	TGTGTCATCAGTGAGTCGAAGGGGATCACCGAAGCTTTCTTT	CVISESKGITEAFF
TRBV12-3/TRBV12-4	NA	NA	TRBJ2-3	TGTGCCAGCAGCCCCCTGGGAATAAGTAGCACAGATACGCAGTATTTT	CASSPLGISSTDTQYF
TRBV7-7	many	TRBD2	TRBJ2-1	TGTGCTAGCAGCTTAGCGGGGGACAATGAGCAGTTCTTC	CASSLAGDNEQFF
TRBV7-2	NA	NA	TRBJ2-7	TGTGCCAGCAGTCTCCACGGAGGAGGTTACTACGGGCAGTACTTC	CASSLHGGGYYGQYF
TRBV7-3	NA	NA	TRBJ2-1	TGTGCCAGCAGCGAACCGTCGATCAATGAGCAGTTCTTC	CASSEPSINEQFF
TRBV27	NA	NA	TRBJ2-5	TGTGCCAGCAGTTTAAAGGCAGGTGGGATCGAGACCCAGTACTTC	CASSLKAGGIETQYF
TRBV7-2	NA	NA	TRBJ1-5	TGTGCCAGCAGCTTCGGGACGCAGGGCAATCAGCCCCAGCATTTT	CASSFGTQGNQPQHF
TRBV12-3/TRBV12-4	few	TRBD1	TRBJ2-5	TGTGCCAGCAGCACCCGACAGGGGGTAACCCAGTACTTC	CASSTRQGVTQYF
TRBV20-1	NA	NA	TRBJ2-7	TGCAGTGTATCACGAAGACAGACATCCGAGCAGTACTTC	CSVSRRQTSEQYF
TRBV27	few	TRBD2	TRBJ2-1	TGTGCCAGCACGCCCTTAGCGGGAGTTAGGAATGAGCAGTTCTTC	CASTPLAGVRNEQFF
TRBV20-1	NA	TRBD2	TRBJ2-7	TGCAGTGCTAGAGGAGCTAGCGGGTCCGCCTACGAGCAGTACTTC	CSARGASGSAYEQYF
TRBV20-1	NA	TRBD1	TRBJ2-5	TGCAGTGCTAGAGAAAGGGGGCGGCGCCAAGAGACCCAGTACTTC	CSARERGRRQETQYF
TRBV29-1	NA	TRBD1	TRBJ2-1	TGCAGCGTTGATAGTCTGGACAGGGGTCGCTATGAGCAGTTCTTC	CSVDSLDRGRYEQFF
TRBV29-1	NA	NA	TRBJ2-1	TGCAGCGGCGAAACTAGCTCCTACAATGAGCAGTTCTTC	CSGETSSYNEQFF
TRBV20-1	few	NA	TRBJ2-5	TGCAGTGCTAGAGTAGGGTCCGCCCCGGGAGAGACCCAGTACTTC	CSARVGSAPGETQYF
TRBV20-1	few	NA	TRBJ2-7	TGCAGTGCTAGAGAAGGGACTCCGGTCGACGAGCAGTACTTC	CSAREGTPVDEQYF
TRBV11-1	NA	NA	TRBJ2-2	TGTGCCAGCAGCCTTCTCGGGGATGACGGGGAGCTGTTTTTT	CASSLLGDDGELFF
TRBV20-1	NA	NA	TRBJ2-7	TGCAGTGCTAGAGACAGGGGCGTGTACGAGCAGTACTTC	CSARDRGVYEQYF
TRBV6-2/TRBV6-3	NA	NA	TRBJ2-7	TGTGCCAGCAGTGCGCCGGACTGGCAATCCTACGAGCAGTACTTC	CASSAPDWQSYEQYF
TRBV27	few	NA	TRBJ2-1	TGTGCCAGCAGTTTATACGGACTCTCCATCGTCAATGAGCAGTTCTTC	CASSLYGLSIVNEQFF
TRBV15	many	NA	TRBJ2-6	TGTGCCACCAGCAGCCGCGGACAGTTCACGGGGGCCAACGTCCTGACTTTC	CATSSRGQFTGANVLTF
TRBV20-1	few	NA	TRBJ2-1	TGCAGTGCTAGCCGGGACCAATTTAGCTACAATGAGCAGTTCTTC	CSASRDQFSYNEQFF
TRBV29-1	few	NA	TRBJ2-7	TGCAGCGTTGAGGTCGGGGGCTCGCGCAGGGAGCAGTACTTC	CSVEVGGSRREQYF
TRBV7-2	NA	NA	TRBJ2-7	TGTGCCAGCAGCTTAGATGTGGCCGAGCAGTACTTC	CASSLDVAEQYF
TRBV12-3/TRBV12-4	few	TRBD1	TRBJ2-7	TGTGCCAGCAGTTTCTGGGGACAGACCTACGAGCAGTACTTC	CASSFWGQTYEQYF
TRBV7-9	few	NA	TRBJ2-1	TGTGCCAGCAGCGTAACGGGCGGGGTAGGCAATGAGCAGTTCTTC	CASSVTGGVGNEQFF
TRBV10-2	NA	NA	TRBJ2-3	TGCGCCAGCACTGAAGGGGACATCACAGATACGCAATATTTT	CASTEGDITDTQYF
TRBV4-3	few	NA	TRBJ1-2	TGCGCCAGCAGCCCCGTAGCAGGAGGGTATGGCTACACCTTC	CASSPVAGGYGYTF
TRBV28	few	NA	TRBJ1-1	TGTGCCAGCAGTCCCCCTGGCCAGAACACTGAAGCTTTCTTT	CASSPPGQNTEAFF
TRBV5-1	few	NA	TRBJ1-3	TGCGCCAGCAGCCCACCGGACAGCGGAAACACCATATATTTT	CASSPPDSGNTIYF
TRBV3-1	NA	NA	TRBJ1-2	TGTGCCAGCAGCCAAGATGTGGCGGGGTTGGATGGCTACACCTTC	CASSQDVAGLDGYTF
TRBV29-1	NA	NA	TRBJ2-7	TGCAGCGTTTCCGGGCCCTACGAGCAGTACTTC	CSVSGPYEQYF
TRBV3-1	once	NA	TRBJ2-7	TGTGCCAGCAGCCAAACAGGCAATGACTACGAGCAGTACTTC	CASSQTGNDYEQYF
TRBV5-1	NA	NA	TRBJ2-5	TGCGCCAGCAGATCTCGGGGAGTGGAGACCCAGTACTTC	CASRSRGVETQYF
TRBV7-2	few	TRBD2	TRBJ2-7	TGTGCCAGCAGCTCCCCTGAGGCGGGACTAGCGGGAGACGAGCAGTACTTC	CASSSPEAGLAGDEQYF
TRBV29-1	NA	NA	TRBJ1-4	TGCAGCGTTGGAACAGTCCTTAATGAAAAACTGTTTTTT	CSVGTVLNEKLFF
TRBV29-1	NA	NA	TRBJ2-3	TGCAGCGTTGCGGGACGCCTAAGCACAGATACGCAGTATTTT	CSVAGRLSTDTQYF
TRBV29-1	NA	TRBD2	TRBJ2-3	TGCAGCGTTGAGGATCTGGCGGGAGGCGGCGCAGATACGCAGTATTTT	CSVEDLAGGGADTQYF
TRBV9	few	NA	TRBJ2-1	TGTGCCAGCAGTCCCCCCAGCGGCCAGAGCTCCTACAATGAGCAGTTCTTC	CASSPPSGQSSYNEQFF